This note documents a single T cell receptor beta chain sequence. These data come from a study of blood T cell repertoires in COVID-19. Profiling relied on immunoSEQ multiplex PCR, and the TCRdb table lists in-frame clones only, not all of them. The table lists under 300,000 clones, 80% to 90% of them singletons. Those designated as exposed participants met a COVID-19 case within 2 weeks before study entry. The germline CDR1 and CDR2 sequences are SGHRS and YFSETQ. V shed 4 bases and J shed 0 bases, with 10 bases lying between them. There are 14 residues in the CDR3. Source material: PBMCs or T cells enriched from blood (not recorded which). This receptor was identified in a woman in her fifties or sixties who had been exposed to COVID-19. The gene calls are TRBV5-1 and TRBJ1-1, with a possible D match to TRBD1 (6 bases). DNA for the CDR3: TGCGCCAGCAGCATACAGGGTGTGAACACTGAAGCTTTCTTT. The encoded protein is CASSIQGVNTEAFF.